These T cell receptor beta chains were read from a single sample in a study of T cell responses to AZD1222 COVID-19 vaccine. Measured with immunoSEQ multiplex PCR; TCRdb has only the in-frame clones, and not every one. The sample has approximately 92,000 clones; roughly nine tenths are singletons. The sequenced sample was peripheral blood, obtained on day 0 of AZD1222 vaccination. Receptor source: an adult in good health. Both conserved end residues are part of each CDR3. Fields, in order: D gene, clone size, V gene, J gene, CDR3 protein, CDR3 DNA. The D gene is left open where the match is weak. Clone size is stated in some rows and not others, as once, few, many or a class when expanded.

TRBD1,once,TRBV29-1,TRBJ1-2,CSAPSGGFNYGYTF,TGCAGCGCCCCGTCAGGGGGCTTCAACTATGGCTACACCTTC
-,-,TRBV5-1,TRBJ2-1,CASSLGGSYNEQFF,TGCGCCAGCAGCTTGGGAGGGTCTTACAATGAGCAGTTCTTC
-,-,TRBV27,TRBJ1-5,CASSLLTPYGGAPRQPQHF,TGTGCCAGCAGTTTATTAACCCCGTATGGAGGGGCCCCCAGGCAGCCCCAGCATTTT
-,-,TRBV12-3/TRBV12-4,TRBJ1-1,CASSGTPSTEAFF,TGTGCCAGCAGTGGTACACCGTCAACTGAAGCTTTCTTT
-,-,TRBV5-1,TRBJ1-1,CASSLLGRGNTEAFF,TGCGCCAGCAGCTTGTTGGGCAGGGGGAACACTGAAGCTTTCTTT
-,-,TRBV30,TRBJ1-4,CAWSLQGWEKLFF,TGTGCCTGGAGCTTACAGGGTTGGGAAAAACTGTTTTTT
-,once,TRBV27,TRBJ2-7,CASSFLGAEQYF,TGTGCCAGCAGTTTCTTGGGGGCCGAGCAGTACTTC
TRBD1,once,TRBV6-1,TRBJ1-1,CASSERDRATEAFF,TGTGCCAGCAGTGAACGGGACAGGGCCACTGAAGCTTTCTTT
-,-,TRBV3-1/TRBV3-2,TRBJ1-1,CASSQAENTEAFF,TGTGCCAGCAGCCAAGCGGAGAACACTGAAGCTTTCTTT
TRBD1,-,TRBV18,TRBJ2-5,CASSWDRRETQYF,TGTGCCAGCTCTTGGGACAGAAGAGAGACCCAGTACTTC
-,-,TRBV19,TRBJ1-1,CASSIGPGEAFF,TGTGCCAGTAGTATAGGCCCCGGTGAAGCTTTCTTT
-,-,TRBV28,TRBJ1-2,CASSASLQGGYGYTF,TGTGCCAGCAGCGCCTCCTTACAAGGGGGATATGGCTACACCTTC
-,-,TRBV28,TRBJ2-1,CASSHYEQFF,TGTGCCAGCAGTCACTATGAGCAGTTCTTC
-,-,TRBV6-4,TRBJ2-3,CASSDSDTDTQYF,TGTGCCAGCAGTGACTCCGACACAGATACGCAGTATTTT
-,-,TRBV19,TRBJ2-7,CASSPDGQVVYF,TGTGCCAGTAGTCCCGATGGCCAGGTGGTGTACTTC
-,once,TRBV10-3,TRBJ2-2,CAISEARRDTTGELFF,TGTGCCATCAGTGAGGCGCGCAGGGACACCACCGGGGAGCTGTTTTTT
-,-,TRBV7-9,TRBJ1-2,CASSLEEYGYTF,TGTGCCAGCAGCTTAGAAGAATATGGCTACACCTTC
TRBD1,-,TRBV5-1,TRBJ1-1,CASSPGDREVNTEAFF,TGCGCCAGCAGCCCGGGGGACAGGGAGGTGAACACTGAAGCTTTCTTT
TRBD2,-,TRBV19,TRBJ2-6,CASSIAQTSGGSGANVLTF,TGTGCCAGTAGTATAGCCCAAACTAGCGGAGGATCTGGGGCCAACGTCCTGACTTTC
-,-,TRBV6-5,TRBJ2-5,CASRPDKGVETQYF,TGTGCCAGCAGGCCCGACAAGGGGGTGGAGACCCAGTACTTC